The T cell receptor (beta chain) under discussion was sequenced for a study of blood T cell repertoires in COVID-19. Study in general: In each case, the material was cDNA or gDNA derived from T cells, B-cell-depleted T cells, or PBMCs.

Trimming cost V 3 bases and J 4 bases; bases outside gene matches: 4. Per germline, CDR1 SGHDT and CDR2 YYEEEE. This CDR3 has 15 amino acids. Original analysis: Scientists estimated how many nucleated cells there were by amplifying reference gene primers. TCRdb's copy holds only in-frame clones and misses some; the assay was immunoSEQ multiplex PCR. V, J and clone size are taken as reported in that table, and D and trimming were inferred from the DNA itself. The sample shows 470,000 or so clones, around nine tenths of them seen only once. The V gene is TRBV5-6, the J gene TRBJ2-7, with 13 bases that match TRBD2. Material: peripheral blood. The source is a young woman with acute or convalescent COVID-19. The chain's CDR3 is CASSWTSGGWYEQYF. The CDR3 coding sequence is TGTGCCAGCAGCTGGACTAGCGGGGGATGGTACGAGCAGTACTTC.